A selection of T cell receptor beta chains follows, all from one sample in a study of T cells in Graves' hyperthyroidism and ophthalmopathy. Each CDR3 protein is one row after TCRdb ran MiXCR on the multiplex PCR reads. The repertoire holds around 390,000 distinct CDR3 sequences, with roughly 15% as singletons. The sequenced material came from blood. The receptors here all came from a woman in her twenties or thirties with Graves' ophthalmopathy. Each CDR3 is given with its conserved first and last residue. D genes are given only for firm matches. The size entry is marked missing in some rows and otherwise reads once, few, many or a size class.

V gene	D gene	clone size	J gene	CDR3 protein	CDR3 DNA
TRBV6-1	.	.	TRBJ1-5	CASMEGWSNQPQHF	TGTGCCAGCATGGAGGGTTGGAGCAATCAGCCCCAGCATTTT
TRBV28	TRBD1	once	TRBJ1-1	CASSPTGGQTTEAFF	TGTGCCAGCAGTCCGACAGGGGGCCAAACCACTGAAGCTTTCTTT
TRBV20-1	TRBD1	once	TRBJ1-5	CSAENGPGTEFSPINQPQHF	TGCAGTGCCGAAAACGGCCCCGGGACAGAGTTTTCCCCCATTAATCAGCCCCAGCATTTT
TRBV9	.	.	TRBJ1-2	CASSAEGGGYTF	TGTGCCAGCAGCGCGGAGGGTGGTGGCTACACCTTC
TRBV7-3	TRBD2	many	TRBJ2-7	CASSLTSGGIYEQYF	TGTGCCAGCAGCTTAACTAGCGGGGGGATATACGAGCAGTACTTC
TRBV20-1	.	many	TRBJ1-2	CSAPGGTHGYTF	TGCAGTGCCCCCGGGGGGACGCATGGCTACACCTTC
TRBV7-8	TRBD2	.	TRBJ2-7	CASSSTSGGAREQYF	TGTGCCAGCAGCTCAACTAGCGGGGGGGCCCGCGAGCAGTACTTC
TRBV6-1	TRBD2	.	TRBJ2-1	CASSDLAGDLIEQFF	TGTGCCAGCAGTGATCTAGCGGGAGATCTAATTGAGCAGTTCTTC
TRBV25-1	.	.	TRBJ1-5	CASSAADQPQHF	TGTGCCAGCAGCGCCGCAGATCAGCCCCAGCATTTT
TRBV9	.	few	TRBJ2-3	CASSAYLLSDTQYF	TGTGCCAGCAGCGCATACCTCCTTTCAGATACGCAGTATTTT
TRBV28	.	many	TRBJ2-5	CATNRSRRRKTQYF	TGTGCCACTAACCGCAGCAGGAGAAGGAAGACCCAGTACTTC
TRBV7-9	TRBD1	few	TRBJ1-1	CASSLWTGKSPEAFF	TGTGCCAGCAGCCTGTGGACAGGGAAAAGCCCTGAAGCTTTCTTT
TRBV2	TRBD1	many	TRBJ1-2	CASSKDRGDGYTF	TGTGCCAGCAGTAAGGACAGGGGGGATGGCTACACCTTC
TRBV12-5	.	many	TRBJ1-1	CASGLVLFNTEAFF	TGTGCTAGTGGTTTGGTACTTTTTAACACTGAAGCTTTCTTT
TRBV11-2	TRBD2	many	TRBJ2-5	CASSFVLAGGEGETQYF	TGTGCCAGCAGCTTTGTGCTAGCGGGGGGGGAGGGGGAGACCCAGTACTTC
TRBV6-5	.	.	TRBJ2-2	CASSSGGLVTGELFF	TGTGCCAGCAGTTCCGGGGGACTGGTCACCGGGGAGCTGTTTTTT
TRBV12-3/TRBV12-4	.	many	TRBJ2-5	CASRGWETQYF	TGTGCCAGCAGAGGGTGGGAGACCCAGTACTTC
TRBV20-1	.	many	TRBJ2-2	CSAREYSWSGELFF	TGCAGTGCTAGAGAGTACAGTTGGTCCGGGGAGCTGTTTTTT
TRBV11-3	TRBD1	few	TRBJ1-4	CASSYRSDRDNEKLFF	TGTGCCAGCAGTTACCGAAGCGACAGGGATAATGAAAAACTGTTTTTT
TRBV7-2	.	many	TRBJ2-2	CASSLVGGNTGELFF	TGCGCCAGCAGCTTGGTCGGGGGGAACACCGGGGAGCTGTTTTTT
TRBV2	.	many	TRBJ1-6	CASKSESSYNSPLHF	TGTGCCAGCAAATCGGAGAGCTCCTATAATTCACCCCTCCACTTT
TRBV9	TRBD1	few	TRBJ1-2	CASSVDRERNYGYTF	TGTGCCAGCAGCGTGGACAGGGAGAGGAACTATGGCTACACCTTC
TRBV4-2	TRBD2	few	TRBJ2-4	CASSQTPGLAGAGNIQYF	TGTGCCAGCAGCCAAACACCGGGACTAGCGGGGGCGGGAAACATTCAGTACTTC
TRBV29-1	TRBD2	.	TRBJ2-1	CSVEDSSRGNEQFF	TGCAGCGTTGAAGATTCCTCGCGGGGGAATGAGCAGTTCTTC
TRBV7-3	TRBD2	.	TRBJ2-1	CASSLLAGAPGDNEQFF	TGTGCCAGCAGTCTCCTAGCGGGGGCCCCGGGCGACAATGAGCAGTTCTTC
TRBV12-5	TRBD1	few	TRBJ1-1	CASGSRTGGKTEAFF	TGTGCTAGTGGTTCAAGGACAGGGGGCAAGACTGAAGCTTTCTTT
TRBV12-3/TRBV12-4	.	many	TRBJ2-1	CASGPTGSSYNEQFF	TGTGCCAGCGGCCCGACTGGGAGCTCCTACAATGAGCAGTTCTTC
TRBV2	.	many	TRBJ1-1	CASSGGPRTLNTEAFF	TGTGCCAGCAGTGGGGGACCACGAACCCTGAACACTGAAGCTTTCTTT
TRBV2	.	many	TRBJ2-2	CASSEVAGTGELFF	TGTGCCAGCAGTGAGGTGGCAGGGACCGGGGAGCTGTTTTTT
TRBV19	TRBD1	.	TRBJ1-2	CASRSPGGSGYTF	TGTGCCAGTAGATCTCCAGGGGGCTCTGGCTACACCTTC
TRBV5-1	.	.	TRBJ2-5	CASSLEGHLETQYF	TGCGCCAGCAGCTTGGAGGGACACCTAGAGACCCAGTACTTC
TRBV2	.	.	TRBJ1-1	CASRVPPNTEAFF	TGTGCCAGCAGGGTTCCCCCGAACACTGAAGCTTTCTTT
TRBV6-4	TRBD2	.	TRBJ2-3	CASSGAGGQVDTQYF	TGTGCCAGCAGTGGAGCGGGGGGGCAAGTAGATACGCAGTATTTT
TRBV11-3	TRBD2	few	TRBJ2-1	CASSWRLALSSYNEQLF	TGTGCCAGCAGCTGGAGACTAGCGTTGAGCTCCTACAATGAGCAGCTCTTC
TRBV3-1	.	.	TRBJ2-5	CASSQNPLTTSETQYF	TGTGCCAGCAGCCAAAACCCGCTAACCACCTCTGAGACCCAGTACTTC
TRBV7-9	.	many	TRBJ2-3	CASSQRGTITDTQYF	TGTGCCAGCAGCCAGAGGGGGACAATCACAGATACGCAGTATTTT
TRBV28	.	.	TRBJ1-3	CASSLVQGNTIYF	TGTGCCAGCAGTTTAGTTCAGGGAAACACCATATATTTT
TRBV18	TRBD1	many	TRBJ2-3	CASSTQGADTQYF	TGTGCCAGCTCAACGCAGGGGGCAGATACGCAGTATTTT
TRBV20-1	.	many	TRBJ1-1	CSARITDGPEAFF	TGCAGTGCTAGAATTACGGACGGACCTGAAGCTTTCTTT
TRBV2	.	.	TRBJ1-4	CASSAFSQPGALSNEKLFF	TGTGCCAGCAGTGCCTTTAGTCAGCCCGGTGCCCTATCTAATGAAAAACTGTTTTTT